Detailed here is one T cell receptor beta chain. The table lists this clone with a few counts. The antigen it recognizes is unknown. Base qualities are not provided; no much larger clone lies one nucleotide away. This entry comes from a study of cytomegalovirus exposure and HLA in healthy donors (dated 2017 in TCRdb). General notes on the study: A later analysis indicated that the 130 or so validation repertoires were generated on the platform also employed for the roughly 730 repertoires of the first cohort. The study combined high-throughput TCR immunosequencing, statistical association of individual TCRs with disease status, and machine learning to predict cytomegalovirus infection status. Besides the first cohort of roughly 700 subjects, a separate validation cohort made up of over 100 different subjects was used. The aim of the study was to test whether cataloging public T cell receptors could identify signatures of past pathogen exposure.

What the work shows at the level of the full study, not this receptor alone: According to the authors, the approach could potentially be generalized to other disease states and immunological phenotypes. While some public TCRs were present in many individuals, most TCR sequences turned up only very rarely across donors. A later analysis had no HLA typing for the validation cohort, so co-occurrence there was scored across all 130 or so repertoires. The classifier was reported to diagnose cytomegalovirus status with high specificity and sensitivity in both the original cohort and the validation cohort. In vitro tests confirmed that a few of the cytomegalovirus-associated TCR beta chains recognize cytomegalovirus antigens. A later analysis found that TCRs clustered in the first cohort also tended to co-occur in the approximately 120 validation repertoires, with approximately 95% of cluster scores above 0. The study listed 150 to 200 TCR beta chains as associated with cytomegalovirus.

Library prep was done by the immunoSEQ multiplex PCR assay. The published analysis was carried out like this. A statistical classification framework was built to diagnose cytomegalovirus status from the catalog of TCR beta chain sequences. TCRdb provides this immuneACCESS table in a form limited to in-frame rearrangements. Some clones are lacking; in checked studies, under half of them reflect an unresolved V gene, and why the rest are absent is not known. The V and J calls and clone size come from that table; D and trimming were worked out from the DNA. This sample has around 160,000 clones in its table, and around four fifths of those were observed once. Over 2% of the sample goes to the ten largest clones. Separate from the approximately 700-subject first cohort, the validation cohort of 90 to 150 subjects was the group to which the donors belonged. The specimen sequenced was PBMCs. The origin of this receptor is a man aged 30 to 45 in good health and CMV-seropositive.

In nucleotide form, the sequence is TGTGCCAGCACCCCTCGGGCAGGGGCCACTGAAGCTTTCTTT. Its protein is CASTPRAGATEAFF. The chain is assembled from TRBV11-1 and TRBJ1-1; TRBD1 is perhaps the D gene, given 6 matching bases. The junction carries 16 bases between V and J, which are trimmed by 7 bases and 4 bases respectively. The germline V gene (reference sequence) provides CDR1 SGHAT and CDR2 FQDESV. CDR3 length: 14 amino acids, cysteine to phenylalanine. CDR3 DNA is the only sequence kept; it has 42 bases, read in frame from the first base.